These 22 T cell receptor beta chains originate from one sample sequenced in a study of tumour-infiltrating T cells in Burkitt lymphoma. Method: immunoSEQ multiplex PCR; TCRdb's copy keeps in-frame clones and lacks some. Of about 1,800 clones listed, about 17% are singletons. The sample taken for sequencing was tumor tissue. These receptors were obtained from a human donor with diffuse large B-cell lymphoma.

This clone has only a few counts. The chain couples TRBV10-3 to TRBJ1-4; TRBD1 aligns across 8 bases. The CDR3 is made up of 14 amino acids. The germline V gene has CDR1 ENHRY and CDR2 SYGVKD. The V segment lost 10 bases and the J segment 3 bases; nucleotides outside the gene matches: 7. CDR3 residues: CATSQGASNEKLFF. In nucleotides, the CDR3 is TGTGCCACCTCGCAGGGGGCTTCTAATGAAAAACTGTTTTTT.

A few counts support this clone. J is TRBJ1-1 and V is TRBV19; D uncertain. CDR3 length: 13 amino acids. Germline loops: CDR1 LNHDA, CDR2 SQIVND (reference sequence). V lost 5 bases, J lost 2 bases, and 9 bases lay in between. The CDR3 reads CASSPLGNTEAFF. The CDR3 DNA reads as TGTGCCAGTAGTCCTCTCGGTAACACTGAAGCTTTCTTT.

This clone occurred a few times. The V call is TRBV19, the J call TRBJ2-5; D uncertain. Germline CDR1 LNHDA, CDR2 SQIVND (reference sequence). Between the trimmed V and J ends, which lost 0 bases and 3 bases, there was a span of 5 bases. The CDR3 is 13 residues long. CDR3 amino acids: CASSIDGEETQYF. The CDR3 DNA sequence: TGTGCCAGTAGTATAGATGGGGAAGAGACCCAGTACTTC.

The chain employs TRBV25-1 and TRBJ1-2, with D perhaps TRBD1 (6 bases). The CDR3 is 14 amino acids. Deletions cut 5 bases from V and 2 bases from J, with 12 bases between. Germline CDR1 is MGHDK and CDR2 is SYGVNS. The DNA for the CDR3 is TGTGCCAGCAGTTCTTGGGACAAGAACTATGGCTACACCTTC. It is translated as CASSSWDKNYGYTF.

This sequence joins TRBV4-1 and TRBJ2-7; 7 positions match TRBD2. Germline V gene data show CDR1 as MGHRA and CDR2 as YSYEKL. The CDR3 extends over 15 amino acids. V was clipped by 1 base and J by 3 bases; unmatched bases: 6. The chain's CDR3 is CASSQAKRELYEQYF. In DNA, the CDR3 is TGCGCCAGCAGCCAAGCGAAGCGGGAACTCTACGAGCAGTACTTC.

There are a few counts of this clone. One end of the junction is discordant with germline, which a read error may explain. The same CDR3 arises from other DNA sequences in this sample as well. The CDR3 DNA follows: TGTGCCTGGAATGAGGAGGGCTATGGCTACACTTTC. Amino acids: CAWNEEGYGYTF. The chain carries TRBV30 and TRBJ1-2; the D is unclear. The CDR3 runs to 12 residues. Per germline, CDR1 GTSNPN and CDR2 SVGIG (reference sequence).

There are a few counts of this clone. The rearrangement joins TRBV6-1 to TRBJ1-1; D gene unclear. Germline V gives CDR1 MNHNS, CDR2 SASEGT. Between the trimmed V and J ends, which lost 7 bases and 9 bases, there was a span of 12 bases. The CDR3 is made up of 11 amino acids. CDR3 protein: CASMVGRQAFF. In DNA form, the CDR3 reads TGTGCCAGCATGGTTGGCAGGCAAGCTTTCTTT.

A word on this clone: Sequence at one end of the junction differs from germline and may be a read error. The DNA of the CDR3 is TGCGCCAGCAGCCTCTTGTGGGGCGCGGAAAAACGGTTTTTT. Translated, it gives CASSLLWGAEKRFF. J is TRBJ1-4 and V is TRBV5-1, with D possibly TRBD1 on 5 matching bases. The length of the CDR3 is 14 residues. Germline assignment: CDR1 SGHRS and CDR2 YFSETQ.

This clone was detected only a few times. The chain joins TRBV27 to TRBJ1-2; 9 nucleotides agree with TRBD1. CDR3 length equals 17 residues. Germline trimming cut 4 bases from V and 0 bases from J; bases unmatched to any gene: 9. Looked up from germline, CDR1 is MNHEY and CDR2 is SMNVEV (reference sequence). CDR3 amino acids: CASSSLMDRGPNYGYTF. In DNA form, the CDR3 reads TGTGCCAGCAGTTCCCTTATGGACAGGGGCCCTAACTATGGCTACACCTTC.

This clone has more than one count but fewer than ten. The chain links TRBV7-9 to TRBJ1-2, with D possibly TRBD1 on 6 matching bases. CDR3 size: 15 residues. The V and J ends lost 1 base and 5 bases respectively, with 14 bases between them. CDR1 SEHNR and CDR2 FQNEAQ come from the germline V gene (reference sequence). CDR3: CASSLVAGASYGYTF. The CDR3 nucleotides read TGTGCCAGCAGCTTAGTGGCAGGGGCCTCATATGGCTACACCTTC.

The rearrangement joins TRBV4-1 to TRBJ2-2, with D hard to call. The CDR3 has 16 amino acids. CDR1 is MGHRA and CDR2 is YSYEKL in the germline V gene. The V gene lost 1 base and the J gene lost 6 bases, with 15 bases spanning the gap. Here the CDR3 reads CASSQAPGAVPGELFF. In DNA, the CDR3 is TGCGCCAGCAGCCAAGCCCCCGGCGCGGTGCCCGGGGAGCTGTTTTTT.

This clone was counted between two and nine times. The chain joins TRBV7-9 to TRBJ2-7, with 9 bases lining up with TRBD1. The CDR3 is 12 residues long. With V trimmed by 10 bases and J by 4 bases, 5 bases remained unmatched. Germline loops: CDR1 SEHNR, CDR2 FQNEAQ (reference sequence). As DNA, the CDR3 is TGTGCCATTGGACAGGGGAGTTACGAGCAGTACTTC. Translation gives CAIGQGSYEQYF.

The chain is built from TRBV9 and TRBJ1-2; 7 positions agree with TRBD1. Germline lookup yields CDR1 SGDLS and CDR2 YYNGEE. This CDR3 comprises 16 residues. V shed 4 bases, J shed 4 bases, and the junction held 13 bases outside the gene matches. In DNA, the CDR3 is TGTGCCAGCAGCCCCCGGACAGGTTCGGGACTCTATGGCTACACCTTC. Translated: CASSPRTGSGLYGYTF.

V is TRBV30 and J is TRBJ2-7, with TRBD1 matching over 9 bases. CDR1 is GTSNPN and CDR2 is SVGIG in the germline V gene (reference sequence). This CDR3 spans 13 amino acids. Losses at the gene ends were 1 base for V and 4 bases for J; bases not matched to a gene: 2. CDR3 nucleotide sequence: TGTGCCTGGAGTGGGACAGGGGTTTACGAGCAGTACTTC. Amino acids: CAWSGTGVYEQYF.

As for this clone: Its ends do not fully match the called genes, so a read error is possible. V gene TRBV7-7 combines with J gene TRBJ2-5, with TRBD2 matching 11 bases. CDR1 SSHAT and CDR2 FNYEAQ come from the germline V gene (reference sequence). The CDR3 length is 16 residues. CDR3 nucleotides: TGTGCTAGCAGCGCAGGATCGGGACTAGCGGTGGAGACCCAGTACTTC. Residues: CASSAGSGLAVETQYF.

The V and J genes are TRBV5-5 and TRBJ1-6; no firm D call. Germline V gene data show CDR1 as SGHKS and CDR2 as YYEKEE (reference sequence). The CDR3 spans 17 residues. Trimming shortened V by 4 bases and J by 7 bases, and 21 bases separated the two germline ends. The CDR3 reads CASSAPSSGPGNSPLHF. The CDR3 DNA is TGTGCCAGCAGCGCTCCCTCAAGCGGACCGGGGAATTCACCCCTCCACTTT. Full variable domain (remainder filled in from reference TRBV5-5 and TRBJ1-6): DAGVTQSPTHLIKTRGQQVTLRCSPISGHKSVSWYQQVLGQGPQFIFQYYEKEERGRGNFPDRFSARQFPNYSSELNVNALLLGDSALYLCASSAPSSGPGNSPLHFGNGTRLTVT.

In DNA form, the CDR3 reads TGTGCCAGCAGCTTAGGGGGGACGCAAGAAGCTTTCTTT. As protein: CASSLGGTQEAFF. V usage is TRBV11-3 and J usage is TRBJ1-1; the D gene is possibly TRBD1 (5 bases). This CDR3 contains 13 residues. The germline CDR1 and CDR2 sequences are SGHNT and YENEEA. The germline V and J ends were trimmed by 1 base and 8 bases, with 11 bases remaining between them.

There are a few counts of this clone. V and J are TRBV7-9 and TRBJ1-6; 8 bases fit TRBD1. Germline CDR1 SEHNR, CDR2 FQNEAQ (reference sequence). V dropped 5 bases and J dropped 3; count of bases not matched to a gene: 6. The CDR3 length is 16 residues. CDR3 nucleotide sequence: TGTGCCAGCAGCCATGGACAGGGTTTCTATAATTCACCCCTCCACTTT. As protein: CASSHGQGFYNSPLHF.

This clone was seen a handful of times. The chain combines TRBV7-9 with TRBJ1-6, with a tentative D call TRBD1 (5 bases). Trimming pared 1 base from V and 0 bases from J, leaving 7 bases between. The CDR3 loop spans 16 amino acids. Germline V gene lookup returns CDR1 SEHNR and CDR2 FQNEAQ (reference sequence). CDR3 coding DNA: TGTGCCAGCAGCTTAGTGGGGGGCTCCTATAATTCACCCCTCCACTTT. Residues: CASSLVGGSYNSPLHF.

The gene calls are TRBV5-5 and TRBJ1-6, with D unclear. This CDR3 is built from 12 residues. V shed 4 bases and J shed 14 bases, with 13 bases lying between them. Germline V gene sequence: CDR1 SGHKS, CDR2 YYEKEE (reference sequence). The CDR3 sequence: CASSLPVFALHF. The CDR3, as DNA: TGTGCCAGCAGCCTACCCGTTTTTGCCCTCCACTTT.

CDR3 in DNA: TGTGCCAGCAGCTTAGGCCTAGGGATCTCCTACGAGCAGTACTTC. Translation: CASSLGLGISYEQYF. The chain is built from TRBV13 and TRBJ2-7, with D uncertain. V was pared by 0 bases and J by 0 bases, with 9 bases between. The germline gives CDR1 PRHDT, CDR2 FYEKMQ (reference sequence). The CDR3 sequence is 15 residues long. Full variable domain (rest looked up from reference TRBV13 and TRBJ2-7): AAGVIQSPRHLIKEKRETATLKCYPIPRHDTVYWYQQGPGQDPQFLISFYEKMQSDKGSIPDRFSAQQFSDYHSELNMSSLELGDSALYFCASSLGLGISYEQYFGPGTRLTVT.

A few counts support this clone. The V gene is TRBV2, the J gene TRBJ1-1; D ambiguous. In germline, CDR1 is SNHLY, CDR2 FYNNEI. The CDR3 totals 14 residues. Trimming took off 5 bases at V and 0 bases at J, with 10 bases between the two ends. The CDR3 sequence: CASSPRTVNTEAFF. In DNA, the CDR3 is TGTGCCAGCAGTCCCCGGACGGTGAACACTGAAGCTTTCTTT. Filled out from reference TRBV2 and TRBJ1-1, the complete variable domain reads EPEVTQTPSHQVTQMGQEVILRCVPISNHLYFYWYRQILGQKVEFLVSFYNNEISEKSEIFDDQFSVERPDGSNFTLKIRSTKLEDSAMYFCASSPRTVNTEAFFGQGTRLTVV.